This T cell receptor beta chain came from a study of read filtering for tumor transcriptome and immune sequencing. As for the study in general: R-ISS stage counts were eight or nine for I, about 15 for II, about seven for III.

The CDR3 has 14 residues. Germline assignment: CDR1 DFQATT and CDR2 SNEGSKA (reference sequence). J gave up 3 bases and V 6 bases, and 4 bases lay outside the gene matches. From around 440 ng of RNA, a library with molecular barcoded alpha/delta and beta/gamma adaptors was made. One entry per CDR3 protein results from TCRdb running MiXCR on the reads. The table records more than 35,000 distinct CDR3 sequences, about 13% of them present only once. This clonotype was recorded many times. Input material: a population of CD138-negative cells sorted from bone marrow. This receptor was taken from a donor aged 40 or older with multiple myeloma. This chain links TRBV20-1 with TRBJ2-7; the match to TRBD2 covers 14 bases. CDR3 sequence reads: CSALGLAGVYEQYF. The CDR3 DNA is TGCAGTGCGTTGGGACTAGCGGGAGTCTACGAGCAGTACTTC.